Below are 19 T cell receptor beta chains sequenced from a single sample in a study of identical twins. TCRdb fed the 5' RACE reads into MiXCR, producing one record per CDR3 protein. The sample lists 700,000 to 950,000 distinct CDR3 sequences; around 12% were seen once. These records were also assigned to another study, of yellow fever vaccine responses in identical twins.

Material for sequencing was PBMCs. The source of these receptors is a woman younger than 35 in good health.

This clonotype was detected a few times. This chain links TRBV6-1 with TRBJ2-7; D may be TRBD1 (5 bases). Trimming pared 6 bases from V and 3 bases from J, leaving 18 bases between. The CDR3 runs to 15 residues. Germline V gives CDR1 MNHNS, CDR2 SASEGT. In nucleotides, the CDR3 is TGTGCCAGCAGCAAGAGGCGACAGTTTTTCTACGAGCAGTACTTC. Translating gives CASSKRRQFFYEQYF.

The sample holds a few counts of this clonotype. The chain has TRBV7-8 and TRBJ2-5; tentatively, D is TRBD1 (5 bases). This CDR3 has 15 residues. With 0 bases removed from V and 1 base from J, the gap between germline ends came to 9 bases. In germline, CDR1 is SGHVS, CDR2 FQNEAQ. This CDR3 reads CASSLAPRVQETQYF. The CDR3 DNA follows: TGTGCCAGCAGCTTAGCCCCCAGGGTCCAAGAGACCCAGTACTTC.

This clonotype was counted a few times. The CDR3 loop is CASSLPSGTRNEQFF. In DNA form, the CDR3 reads TGCGCCAGCAGCTTGCCTAGCGGGACCCGGAATGAGCAGTTCTTC. The chain carries TRBV5-1 and TRBJ2-1; 9 bases are a match to TRBD2. This CDR3 region has 15 residues. CDR1 and CDR2 (germline): SGHRS, YFSETQ. V lost 1 base and J lost 7; bases outside the gene matches: 6.

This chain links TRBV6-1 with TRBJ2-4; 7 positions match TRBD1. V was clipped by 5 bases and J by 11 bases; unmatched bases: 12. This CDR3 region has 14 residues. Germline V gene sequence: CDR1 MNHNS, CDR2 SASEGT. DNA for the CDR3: TGTGCCAGCAGTCAGGGACAGTTAGGGAGCGTTCAGTACTTC. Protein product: CASSQGQLGSVQYF.

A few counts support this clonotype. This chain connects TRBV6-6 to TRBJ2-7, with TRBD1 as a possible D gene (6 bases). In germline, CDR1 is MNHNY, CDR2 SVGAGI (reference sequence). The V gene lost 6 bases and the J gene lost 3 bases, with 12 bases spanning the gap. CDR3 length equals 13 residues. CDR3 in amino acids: CASSLDSDYEQYF. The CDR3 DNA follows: TGTGCCAGCAGCTTGGACAGCGACTACGAGCAGTACTTC.

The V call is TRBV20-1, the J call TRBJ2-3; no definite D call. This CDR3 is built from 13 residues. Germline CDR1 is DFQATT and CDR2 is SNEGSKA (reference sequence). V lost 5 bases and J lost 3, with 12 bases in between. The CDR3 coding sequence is TGCAGTGCTCCCGTCCCCGGGACAGATACGCAGTATTTT. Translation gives CSAPVPGTDTQYF.

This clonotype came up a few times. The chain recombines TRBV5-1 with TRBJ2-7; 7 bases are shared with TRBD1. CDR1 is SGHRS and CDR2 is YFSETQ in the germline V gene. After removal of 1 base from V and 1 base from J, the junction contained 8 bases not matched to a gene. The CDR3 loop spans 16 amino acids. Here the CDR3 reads CASSLNPGTESYEQYF. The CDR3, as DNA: TGCGCCAGCAGCTTGAACCCCGGGACAGAGTCCTACGAGCAGTACTTC.

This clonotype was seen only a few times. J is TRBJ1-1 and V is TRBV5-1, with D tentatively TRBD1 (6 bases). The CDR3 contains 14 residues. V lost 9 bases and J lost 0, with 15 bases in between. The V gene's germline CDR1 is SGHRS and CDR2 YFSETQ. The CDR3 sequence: CATSPGGMNTEAFF. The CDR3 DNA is TGCGCCACCTCCCCTGGGGGCATGAACACTGAAGCTTTCTTT.

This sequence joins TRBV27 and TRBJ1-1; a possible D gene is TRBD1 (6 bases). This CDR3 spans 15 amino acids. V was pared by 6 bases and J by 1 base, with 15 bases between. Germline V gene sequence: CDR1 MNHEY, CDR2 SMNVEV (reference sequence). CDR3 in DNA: TGTGCCAGCAGCCCAGGGGTCGAAAGGAACACTGAAGCTTTCTTT. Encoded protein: CASSPGVERNTEAFF.

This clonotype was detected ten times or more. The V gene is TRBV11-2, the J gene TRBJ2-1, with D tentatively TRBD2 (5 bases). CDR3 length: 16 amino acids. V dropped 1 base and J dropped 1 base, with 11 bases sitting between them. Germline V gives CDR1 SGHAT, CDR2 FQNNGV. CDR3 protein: CASSLAAGSSYNEQFF. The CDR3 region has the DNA TGTGCCAGCAGCTTAGCGGCGGGCTCATCCTACAATGAGCAGTTCTTC.

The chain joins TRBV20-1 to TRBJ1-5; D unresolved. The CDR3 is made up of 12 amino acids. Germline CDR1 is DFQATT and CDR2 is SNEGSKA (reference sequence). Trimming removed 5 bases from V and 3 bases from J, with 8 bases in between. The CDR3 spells CSARPVNQPQHF. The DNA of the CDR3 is TGCAGTGCTCGCCCCGTCAATCAGCCCCAGCATTTT.

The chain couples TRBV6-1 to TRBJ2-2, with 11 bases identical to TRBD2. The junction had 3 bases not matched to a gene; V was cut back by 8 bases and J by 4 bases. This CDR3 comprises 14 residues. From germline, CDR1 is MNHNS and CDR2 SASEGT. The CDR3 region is CASRLAGFTGELFF. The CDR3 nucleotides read TGTGCCAGCCGACTAGCGGGATTCACCGGGGAGCTGTTTTTT.

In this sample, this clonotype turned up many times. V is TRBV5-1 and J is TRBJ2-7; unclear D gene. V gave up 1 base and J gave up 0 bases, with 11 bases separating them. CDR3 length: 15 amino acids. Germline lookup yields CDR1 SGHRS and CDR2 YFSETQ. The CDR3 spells CASSLRLTSSYEQYF. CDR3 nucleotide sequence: TGCGCCAGCAGCTTGAGACTGACAAGCTCCTACGAGCAGTACTTC. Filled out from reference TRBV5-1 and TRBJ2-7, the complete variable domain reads KAGVTQTPRYLIKTRGQQVTLSCSPISGHRSVSWYQQTPGQGLQFLFEYFSETQRNKGNFPGRFSGRQFSNSRSEMNVSTLELGDSALYLCASSLRLTSSYEQYFGPGTRLTVT.

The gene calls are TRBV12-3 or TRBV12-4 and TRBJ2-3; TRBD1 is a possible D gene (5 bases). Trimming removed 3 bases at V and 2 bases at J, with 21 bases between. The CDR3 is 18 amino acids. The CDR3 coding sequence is TGTGCCAGCAGTTTTGGTGGGGCAGGGCATTACTCCACAGATACGCAGTATTTT. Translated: CASSFGGAGHYSTDTQYF.

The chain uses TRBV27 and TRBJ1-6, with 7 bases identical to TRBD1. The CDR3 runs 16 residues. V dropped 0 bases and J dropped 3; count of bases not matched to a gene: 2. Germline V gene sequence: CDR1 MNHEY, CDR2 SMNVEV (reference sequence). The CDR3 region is CASSLSAGGYNSPLHF. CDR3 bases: TGTGCCAGCAGTTTATCGGCAGGGGGCTATAATTCACCCCTCCACTTT.

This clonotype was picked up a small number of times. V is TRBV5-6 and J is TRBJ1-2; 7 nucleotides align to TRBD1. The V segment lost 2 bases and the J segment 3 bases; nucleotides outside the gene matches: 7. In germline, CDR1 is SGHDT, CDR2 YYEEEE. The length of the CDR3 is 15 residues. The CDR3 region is CASSFGTAPHYGYTF. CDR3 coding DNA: TGTGCCAGCAGCTTCGGGACAGCCCCACACTATGGCTACACCTTC.

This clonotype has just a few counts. As DNA, the CDR3 is TGTGCCAGCAGTCCCTCCCAGGGGCAGGTGGCCCCCTCTCAGATGAGACCGAACACCGGGGAGCTGTTTTTT. Translating gives CASSPSQGQVAPSQMRPNTGELFF. V usage is TRBV6-5 and J usage is TRBJ2-2, with D maybe TRBD1 (6 bases). With 5 bases removed from V and 0 bases from J, the gap between germline ends came to 37 bases. Germline lookup yields CDR1 MNHEY and CDR2 SVGAGI. There are 24 residues in the CDR3.

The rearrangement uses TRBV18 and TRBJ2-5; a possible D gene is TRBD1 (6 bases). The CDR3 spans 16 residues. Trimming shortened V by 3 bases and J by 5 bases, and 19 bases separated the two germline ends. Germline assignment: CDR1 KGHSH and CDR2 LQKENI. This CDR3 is CASSPSFVGAQETQYF. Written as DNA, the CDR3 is TGTGCCAGCTCACCGAGTTTCGTGGGGGCGCAGGAGACCCAGTACTTC.

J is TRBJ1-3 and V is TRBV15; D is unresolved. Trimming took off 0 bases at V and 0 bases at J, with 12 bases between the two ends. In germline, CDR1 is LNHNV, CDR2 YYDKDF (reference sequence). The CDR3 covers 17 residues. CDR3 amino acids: CATSRDLQFSSGNTIYF. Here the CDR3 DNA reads TGTGCCACCAGCAGAGATCTTCAGTTTAGCTCTGGAAACACCATATATTTT.